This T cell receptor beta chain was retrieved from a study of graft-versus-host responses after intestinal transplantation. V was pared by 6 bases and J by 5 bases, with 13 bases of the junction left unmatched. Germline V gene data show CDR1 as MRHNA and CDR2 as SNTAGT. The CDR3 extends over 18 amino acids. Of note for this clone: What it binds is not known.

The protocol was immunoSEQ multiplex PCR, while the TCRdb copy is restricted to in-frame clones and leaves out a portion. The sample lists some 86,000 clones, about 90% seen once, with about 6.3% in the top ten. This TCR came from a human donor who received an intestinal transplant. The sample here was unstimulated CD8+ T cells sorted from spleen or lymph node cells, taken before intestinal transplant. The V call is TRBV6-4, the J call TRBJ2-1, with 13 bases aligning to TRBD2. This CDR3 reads CASSKLAGGLPPDNEQFF. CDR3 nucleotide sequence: TGTGCCAGCAGCAAACTAGCGGGGGGGCTCCCGCCGGACAATGAGCAGTTCTTC.